Listed below are T cell receptor beta chains from one sample, sequenced in a study of blood T cells in healthy people across ages. TCRdb used MiXCR to reprocess the 5' RACE reads, holding one entry per CDR3 protein. The sample records hundreds of thousands of distinct CDR3 sequences, 25% to 30% being singletons. The sample comprised blood. These receptors were obtained from a woman aged 80 or over in good health. Each CDR3 is given with its conserved first and last residue.

j_gene: TRBJ2-2
v_gene: TRBV6-6
CDR3aa: CASRRSGGQITELFF

j_gene: TRBJ1-5
v_gene: TRBV5-6
CDR3aa: CASSSSLAEPQHF

j_gene: TRBJ2-3
v_gene: TRBV27
CDR3aa: CASRLSGFATDTQYF

j_gene: TRBJ2-3
v_gene: TRBV4-3
CDR3aa: CASSQESPLAGGPGDTQYF

j_gene: TRBJ2-7
v_gene: TRBV7-2
CDR3aa: CASSVRGGPAYEQYF

j_gene: TRBJ2-5
v_gene: TRBV12-3/TRBV12-4
CDR3aa: CASSFRTAFSGGGGETQYF

j_gene: TRBJ1-5
v_gene: TRBV20-1
CDR3aa: CSAKDSNQPQHF

j_gene: TRBJ1-6
v_gene: TRBV7-8
CDR3aa: CASSKARISSPLHF

j_gene: TRBJ2-1
v_gene: TRBV5-1
CDR3aa: CASSLETSGITNEQFF

j_gene: TRBJ2-7
v_gene: TRBV7-2
CDR3aa: CASSLEGGGSYNEQYF